The 17 T cell receptor beta chains reported below all come from one sample, sequenced in a study of T cells in localized non-small cell lung cancer. Clones were sequenced by immunoSEQ multiplex PCR, and TCRdb holds only the in-frame ones, with some missing. The data hold approximately 24,000 clones, with approximately 88% observed a single time. The material sequenced was peripheral blood, taken before any cancer treatment. The receptor source for this set is a man aged 35 to 69 with stage I squamous cell lung carcinoma.

The rearrangement uses TRBV7-6 and TRBJ2-2; D tentatively fits TRBD1 or TRBD2 (5 bases each). Germline V gene lookup returns CDR1 SGHVS and CDR2 FNYEAQ. V was shortened by 8 bases and J by 6 bases, with 13 bases between the two germline ends. CDR3 size: 13 residues. CDR3 in DNA: TGTGCCAGCCCCTCTGAGGGGCCCGGGGAGCTGTTTTTT. Translating gives CASPSEGPGELFF.

This chain connects TRBV6-5 to TRBJ1-3; D is uncertain. The CDR3 has 14 residues. Germline CDR1 reads MNHEY; CDR2 reads SVGAGI. The V and J ends lost 2 bases and 4 bases respectively, with 9 bases between them. CDR3 sequence: CASSYGARGNTIYF. The CDR3 nucleotides are TGTGCCAGCAGTTACGGCGCTCGGGGAAACACCATATATTTT.

This clone was found once. V usage is TRBV5-1 and J usage is TRBJ1-5; TRBD1 agrees at 7 bases. The CDR3 runs to 15 residues. V was pared by 0 bases and J by 2 bases, with 2 bases of the junction left unmatched. The germline V gene encodes CDR1 SGHRS and CDR2 YFSETQ. CDR3 in amino acids: CASSLGQGGNQPQHF. The CDR3 DNA sequence: TGCGCCAGCAGCTTGGGCCAGGGGGGCAATCAGCCCCAGCATTTT.

V is TRBV27 and J is TRBJ2-2; D is tentatively TRBD1 or TRBD2 (5 bases each). Trimming removed 7 bases from V and 6 bases from J, with 15 bases in between. The CDR3 extends over 14 amino acids. Germline CDR1 is MNHEY and CDR2 is SMNVEV (reference sequence). The CDR3 region has the DNA TGTGCCAGCACCTCCGGGACGCCGGCCGGGGAGCTGTTTTTT. Translation gives CASTSGTPAGELFF.

This clone was detected only a few times. The rearrangement links TRBV7-9 to TRBJ1-2; D not certain. The V gene's germline CDR1 is SEHNR and CDR2 FQNEAQ (reference sequence). Trimming stripped 5 bases from V and 4 bases from J, with 14 bases between. The CDR3 is made up of 14 amino acids. Here the CDR3 reads CASSPSYSFYGYTF. CDR3 coding DNA: TGTGCCAGCAGCCCGTCGTACTCCTTCTATGGCTACACCTTC.

This clone appeared a few times. The chain employs TRBV7-2 and TRBJ1-1; D remains ambiguous. Trimming removed 0 bases from V and 7 bases from J, with 9 bases in between. Germline V gives CDR1 SGHTA, CDR2 FQGNSA. The CDR3 has 13 amino acids. The CDR3 sequence is CASSLARFVEAFF. In DNA form, the CDR3 reads TGTGCCAGCAGCTTAGCACGTTTTGTTGAAGCTTTCTTT.

CDR3 DNA: TGTGCCAGCAGACCGTATACAGGGGGAGGGAGCACAGATACGCAGTATTTT. Protein product: CASRPYTGGGSTDTQYF. The rearrangement uses TRBV2 and TRBJ2-3; D perhaps matches TRBD1 (8 bases). CDR1 and CDR2 (germline): SNHLY, FYNNEI. The CDR3 length is 17 residues. Between the trimmed V and J ends, which lost 6 bases and 0 bases, there was a span of 19 bases.

This chain uses TRBV19 with TRBJ1-1; D uncertain. The germline V gene has CDR1 LNHDA and CDR2 SQIVND (reference sequence). The V end was cut by 5 bases, the J end by 0 bases, with 7 bases between. CDR3 length: 13 amino acids. The CDR3 sequence is CASSYQVNTEAFF. The CDR3 DNA reads TGTGCCAGTAGTTATCAGGTGAACACTGAAGCTTTCTTT.

V usage is TRBV6-5 and J usage is TRBJ2-1; 12 positions agree with TRBD2. This CDR3 region has 16 residues. The V and J ends lost 0 bases and 8 bases, in that order; junction bases with no gene match: 5. The germline V gene has CDR1 MNHEY and CDR2 SVGAGI. The DNA for the CDR3 is TGTGCCAGCAGTTACTCGTTACTAGCGGGGGGCCATGAGCAGTTCTTC. This encodes CASSYSLLAGGHEQFF.

The chain couples TRBV7-9 to TRBJ2-7; D tentatively fits TRBD1 or TRBD2 (5 bases each). Germline V lookup: CDR1 SEHNR, CDR2 FQNEAQ (reference sequence). CDR3 length equals 17 residues. V lost 0 bases to trimming and J lost 1 base, with 16 bases between them. The CDR3 loop is CASSLANRDASSYEQYF. Here the CDR3 DNA reads TGTGCCAGCAGCTTAGCTAACCGGGACGCGTCTTCCTACGAGCAGTACTTC.

This chain connects TRBV4-1 to TRBJ1-1; no definite D call. The V end lost 1 base, the J end lost 5 bases, and 11 bases lay between the germline ends. This CDR3 has 14 residues. The germline gives CDR1 MGHRA, CDR2 YSYEKL. DNA of the CDR3: TGCGCCAGCAGCCAAGCTAGAGGGCTTACTGAAGCTTTCTTT. Amino acid sequence: CASSQARGLTEAFF.

The chain employs TRBV18 and TRBJ1-4; maybe TRBD1 (6 bases). The CDR3 is 13 residues long. Trimming left V 8 bases short and J 5 bases short, with 12 bases between. Germline V lookup: CDR1 KGHSH, CDR2 LQKENI. The CDR3 loop reads CASTGKQNEKLFF. CDR3 nucleotides: TGTGCCAGCACAGGGAAGCAAAATGAAAAACTGTTTTTT.

The rearrangement links TRBV7-2 to TRBJ2-1; either TRBD1 or TRBD2 may supply D (7 bases each). There are 14 residues in the CDR3. The germline gives CDR1 SGHTA, CDR2 FQGNSA. V lost 3 bases and J 6 bases, leaving 12 bases between the germline ends. In DNA, the CDR3 is TGTGCCAGCAGCTTCAGGGGGGGCGGCAATGAGCAGTTCTTC. Translating gives CASSFRGGGNEQFF.

This chain joins TRBV6-5 and TRBJ1-1, with D possibly matching TRBD1 (5 bases). Germline V gives CDR1 MNHEY, CDR2 SVGAGI. V was trimmed by 6 bases and J by 1 base, leaving 9 bases between them. This CDR3 contains 13 residues. The CDR3, as DNA: TGTGCCAGCAGCGACACAGGGAACACTGAAGCTTTCTTT. It translates to CASSDTGNTEAFF.

About this clone itself: A junction end diverges from the germline sequence, so it may reflect a read error. The V and J genes are TRBV5-4 and TRBJ1-2; TRBD1 aligns across 8 bases. This CDR3 region has 15 residues. Germline V gene data show CDR1 as SGHNT and CDR2 as YYREEE (reference sequence). The CDR3 reads CASSHPDRAKYGYTF. The CDR3 nucleotides read TGTGCCAGCAGCCACCCGGACAGGGCTAAGTATGGCTACACCTTC. Drawing the rest from reference TRBV5-4 and TRBJ1-2, the complete variable domain is ETGVTQSPTHLIKTRGQQVTLRCSSQSGHNTVSWYQQALGQGPQFIFQYYREEENGRGNFPPRFSGLQFPNYSSELNVNALELDDSALYLCASSHPDRAKYGYTFGSGTRLTVV.

The gene calls are TRBV5-8 and TRBJ2-2; D uncertain. Germline-derived CDR1 and CDR2 are SGHTS and YDEGEE. The CDR3 is 13 residues long. V lost 5 bases, J lost 3 bases, and 8 bases lay in between. CDR3 coding DNA: TGTGCCAGCAGTTATCAGTACACCGGGGAGCTGTTTTTT. Protein: CASSYQYTGELFF.

The rearrangement links TRBV7-9 to TRBJ1-6; D is unclear. This CDR3 is 13 amino acids long. The germline CDR1 and CDR2 sequences are SEHNR and FQNEAQ (reference sequence). The ends were cut back, 5 bases at V and 8 bases at J, with 10 bases in the middle. The CDR3 is CASSPPGDSPLHF. Here the CDR3 DNA reads TGTGCCAGCAGCCCCCCCGGAGATTCACCCCTCCACTTT.